Given below is one T cell receptor (beta chain) in context. Antigen unknown. V was shortened by 0 bases and J by 1 base, with 13 bases between the two germline ends. Per the germline V gene, CDR1 is DFQATT and CDR2 is SNEGSKA (reference sequence). The CDR3 totals 15 residues. These data come from a study of blood T cells in healthy people across ages. General study results and limits: The authors considered diversity estimates from one million T cells to be underestimates.

PCR was performed a second time for about 7 to 12 cycles using a sample-barcoded 5' primer and a J-beta primer mix. TCRdb re-called the 5' RACE reads through MiXCR, storing one row per CDR3 protein. This sample has 1.5 million or so distinct CDR3 sequences, with approximately 38% found just once. The sample consisted of blood. The rearrangement joins TRBV20-1 to TRBJ2-7; a weak D match, TRBD1 (6 bases). The clonotype originates from a woman between 18 and 30 years old in good health. This CDR3 is CSARDSPTGSYEQYF. In DNA, the CDR3 is TGCAGTGCTAGAGATTCCCCGACAGGTTCCTACGAGCAGTACTTC.